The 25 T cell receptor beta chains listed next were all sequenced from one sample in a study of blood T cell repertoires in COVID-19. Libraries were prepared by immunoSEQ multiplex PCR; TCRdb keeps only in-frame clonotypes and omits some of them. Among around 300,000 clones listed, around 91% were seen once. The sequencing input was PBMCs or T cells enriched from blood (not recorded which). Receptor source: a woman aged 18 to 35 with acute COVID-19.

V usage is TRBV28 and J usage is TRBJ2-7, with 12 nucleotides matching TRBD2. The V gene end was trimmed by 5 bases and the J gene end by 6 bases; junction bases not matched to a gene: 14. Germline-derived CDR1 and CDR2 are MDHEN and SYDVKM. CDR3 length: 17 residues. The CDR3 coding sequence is TGTGCCAGCAGTGTGTTAGCCCGACTAGCGGGAGCGGGCGAGCAGTACTTC. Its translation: CASSVLARLAGAGEQYF.

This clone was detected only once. The CDR3: CASSREVKTEAFF. As DNA, the CDR3 is TGTGCCAGCAGCAGGGAGGTTAAGACTGAAGCTTTCTTT. The chain couples TRBV9 to TRBJ1-1; D not resolved. This CDR3 has 13 amino acids. Trimming pared 4 bases from V and 5 bases from J, leaving 12 bases between. Germline values: CDR1 SGDLS, CDR2 YYNGEE.

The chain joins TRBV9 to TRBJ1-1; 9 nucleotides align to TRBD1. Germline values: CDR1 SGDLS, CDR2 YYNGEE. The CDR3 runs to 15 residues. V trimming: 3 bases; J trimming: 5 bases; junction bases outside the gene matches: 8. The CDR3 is CASSALGTGTTEAFF. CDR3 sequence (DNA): TGTGCCAGCAGCGCCCTTGGGACAGGGACTACTGAAGCTTTCTTT.

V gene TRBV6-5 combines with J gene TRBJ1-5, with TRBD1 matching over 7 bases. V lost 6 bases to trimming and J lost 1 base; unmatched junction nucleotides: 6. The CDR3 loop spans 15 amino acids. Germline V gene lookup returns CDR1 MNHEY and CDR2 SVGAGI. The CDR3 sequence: CASRDRQGSNQPQHF. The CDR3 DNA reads TGTGCCAGCAGAGACCGACAGGGAAGCAATCAGCCCCAGCATTTT.

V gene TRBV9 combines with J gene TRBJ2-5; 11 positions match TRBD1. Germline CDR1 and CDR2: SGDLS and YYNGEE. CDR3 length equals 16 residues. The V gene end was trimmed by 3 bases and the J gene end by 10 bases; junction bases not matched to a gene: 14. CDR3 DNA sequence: TGTGCCAGCAGCGCGAACCCCCGGACAGGGGGCAGTGACCAGTACTTC. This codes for CASSANPRTGGSDQYF.

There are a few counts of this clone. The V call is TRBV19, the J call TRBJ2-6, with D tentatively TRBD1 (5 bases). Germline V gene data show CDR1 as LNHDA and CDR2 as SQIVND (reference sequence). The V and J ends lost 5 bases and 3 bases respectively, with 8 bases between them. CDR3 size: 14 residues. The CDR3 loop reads CASSPQGGANVLTF. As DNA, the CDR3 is TGTGCCAGTAGTCCCCAGGGTGGGGCCAACGTCCTGACTTTC.

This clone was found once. The CDR3 DNA is TGTGCCAGCAGCCAAGATCCCGCAGGGGGACTAGCGGACAATGAGCAGTTCTTC. Translated: CASSQDPAGGLADNEQFF. This chain joins TRBV4-2 and TRBJ2-1; 11 nucleotides align to TRBD2. Germline V CDR1 and CDR2: LGHNA, YNFKEQ. CDR3 size: 18 residues. With 0 bases clipped from V and 5 bases from J, the junction kept 9 bases outside the gene matches.

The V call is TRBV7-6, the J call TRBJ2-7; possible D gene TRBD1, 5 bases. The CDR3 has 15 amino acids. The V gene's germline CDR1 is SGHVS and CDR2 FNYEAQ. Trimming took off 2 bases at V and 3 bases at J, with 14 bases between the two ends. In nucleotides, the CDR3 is TGTGCCAGCAGCTTACCCGGTCAGGGAAACTACGAGCAGTACTTC. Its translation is CASSLPGQGNYEQYF.

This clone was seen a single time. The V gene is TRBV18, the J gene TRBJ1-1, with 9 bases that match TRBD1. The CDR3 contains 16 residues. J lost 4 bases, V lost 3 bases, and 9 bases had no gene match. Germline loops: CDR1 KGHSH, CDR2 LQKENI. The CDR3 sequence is CASSPGAGTGITEAFF. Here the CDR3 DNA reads TGTGCCAGCTCACCGGGGGCAGGGACAGGGATCACTGAAGCTTTCTTT.

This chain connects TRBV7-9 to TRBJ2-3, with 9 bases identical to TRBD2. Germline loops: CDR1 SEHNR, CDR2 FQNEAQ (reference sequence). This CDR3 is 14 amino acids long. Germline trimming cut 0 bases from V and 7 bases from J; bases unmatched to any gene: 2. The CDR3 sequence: CASSLAAGGHTQYF. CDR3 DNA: TGTGCCAGCAGCTTAGCAGCGGGGGGCCATACGCAGTATTTT.

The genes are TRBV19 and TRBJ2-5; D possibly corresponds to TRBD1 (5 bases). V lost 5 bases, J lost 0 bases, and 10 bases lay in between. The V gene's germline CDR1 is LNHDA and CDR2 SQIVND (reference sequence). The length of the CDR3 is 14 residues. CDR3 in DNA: TGTGCCAGTAGTCCCGCAGGGTACCAAGAGACCCAGTACTTC. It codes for CASSPAGYQETQYF.

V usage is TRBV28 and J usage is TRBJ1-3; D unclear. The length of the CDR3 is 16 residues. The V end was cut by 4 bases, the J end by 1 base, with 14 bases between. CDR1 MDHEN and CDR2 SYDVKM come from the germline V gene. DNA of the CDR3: TGTGCCAGCAGTTCGCGGGCCCAGATATCTGGAAACACCATATATTTT. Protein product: CASSSRAQISGNTIYF.

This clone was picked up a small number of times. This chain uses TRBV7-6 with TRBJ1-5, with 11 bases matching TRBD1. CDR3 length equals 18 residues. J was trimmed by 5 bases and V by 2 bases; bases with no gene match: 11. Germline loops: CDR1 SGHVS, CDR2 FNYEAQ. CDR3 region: CASSLFGGGTGGHQPQHF. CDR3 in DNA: TGTGCCAGCAGCTTATTCGGAGGCGGGACAGGGGGACATCAGCCCCAGCATTTT.

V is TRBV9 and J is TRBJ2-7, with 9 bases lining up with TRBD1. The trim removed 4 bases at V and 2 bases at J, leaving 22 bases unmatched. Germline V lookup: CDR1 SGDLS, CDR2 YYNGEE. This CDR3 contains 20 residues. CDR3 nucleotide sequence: TGTGCCAGCAGCTCCCCCCCGGGGGGACAGGGTGGGGGAATTCCCTACGAGCAGTACTTC. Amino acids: CASSSPPGGQGGGIPYEQYF.

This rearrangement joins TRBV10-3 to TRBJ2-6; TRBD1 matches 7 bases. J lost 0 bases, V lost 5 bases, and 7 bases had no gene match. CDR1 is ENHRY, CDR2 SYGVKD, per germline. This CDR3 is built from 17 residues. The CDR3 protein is CAISRQGESSGANVLTF. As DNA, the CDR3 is TGTGCCATCAGTAGACAGGGCGAATCCTCTGGGGCCAACGTCCTGACTTTC.

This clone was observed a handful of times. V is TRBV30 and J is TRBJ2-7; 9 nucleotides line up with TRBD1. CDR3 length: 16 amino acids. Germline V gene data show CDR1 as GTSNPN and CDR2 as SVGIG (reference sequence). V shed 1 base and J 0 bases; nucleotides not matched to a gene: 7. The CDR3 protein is CAWSGGQGGSSYEQYF. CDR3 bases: TGTGCCTGGAGTGGGGGACAGGGAGGAAGCTCCTACGAGCAGTACTTC. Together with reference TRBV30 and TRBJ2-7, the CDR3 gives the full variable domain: SQTIHQWPATLVQPVGSPLSLECTVEGTSNPNLYWYRQAAGRGLQLLFYSVGIGQISSEVPQNLSASRPQDRQFILSSKKLLLSDSGFYLCAWSGGQGGSSYEQYFGPGTRLTVT.

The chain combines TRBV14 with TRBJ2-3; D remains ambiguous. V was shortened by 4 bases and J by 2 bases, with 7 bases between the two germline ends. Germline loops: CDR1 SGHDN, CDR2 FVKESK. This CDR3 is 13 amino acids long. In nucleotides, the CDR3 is TGTGCCAGCAGCCGCCAGAACACAGATACGCAGTATTTT. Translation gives CASSRQNTDTQYF.

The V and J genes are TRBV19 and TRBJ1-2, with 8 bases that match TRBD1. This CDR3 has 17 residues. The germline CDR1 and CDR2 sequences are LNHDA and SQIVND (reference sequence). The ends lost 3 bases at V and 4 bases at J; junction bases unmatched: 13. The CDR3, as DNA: TGTGCCAGTAGTATCGGCCAGGGGGCGAGCGCGACCTATGGCTACACCTTC. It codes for CASSIGQGASATYGYTF.

This CDR3 is CASTSGQGAHEQFF. In nucleotides, the CDR3 is TGTGCCAGCACCTCGGGACAGGGGGCTCATGAGCAGTTCTTC. The V and J genes are TRBV28 and TRBJ2-1, with 12 bases aligning to TRBD1. This CDR3 has 14 residues. V lost 7 bases to trimming and J lost 8 bases; unmatched junction nucleotides: 6. Germline values: CDR1 MDHEN, CDR2 SYDVKM.

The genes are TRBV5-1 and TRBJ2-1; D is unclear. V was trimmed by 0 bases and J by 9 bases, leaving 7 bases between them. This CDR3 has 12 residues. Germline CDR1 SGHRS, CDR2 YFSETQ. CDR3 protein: CASSLGDSEQFF. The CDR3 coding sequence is TGCGCCAGCAGCTTGGGAGACTCTGAGCAGTTCTTC.

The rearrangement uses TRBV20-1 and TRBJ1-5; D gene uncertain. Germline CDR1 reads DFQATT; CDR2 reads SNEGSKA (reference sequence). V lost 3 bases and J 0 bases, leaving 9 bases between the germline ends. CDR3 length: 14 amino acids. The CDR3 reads CSASLGASNQPQHF. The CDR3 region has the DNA TGCAGTGCTAGTCTAGGAGCTAGCAATCAGCCCCAGCATTTT.

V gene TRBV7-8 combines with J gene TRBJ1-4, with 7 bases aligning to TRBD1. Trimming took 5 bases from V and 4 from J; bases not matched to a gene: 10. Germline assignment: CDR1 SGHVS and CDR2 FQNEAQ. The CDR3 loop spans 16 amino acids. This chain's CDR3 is CASSPRRDSLNEKLFF. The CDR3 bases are TGTGCCAGCAGCCCCAGGCGGGACAGCCTTAATGAAAAACTGTTTTTT.

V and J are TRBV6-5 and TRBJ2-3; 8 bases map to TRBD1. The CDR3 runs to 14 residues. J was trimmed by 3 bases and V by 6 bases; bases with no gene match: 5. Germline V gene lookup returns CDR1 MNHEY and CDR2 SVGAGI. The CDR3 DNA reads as TGTGCCAGCAGCCCGGGACAGGTGACAGATACGCAGTATTTT. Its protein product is CASSPGQVTDTQYF.

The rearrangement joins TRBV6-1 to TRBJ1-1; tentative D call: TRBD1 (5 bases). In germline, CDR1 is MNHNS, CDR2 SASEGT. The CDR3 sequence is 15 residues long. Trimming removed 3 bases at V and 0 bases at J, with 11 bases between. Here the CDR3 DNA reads TGTGCCAGCAGTGATGCGGGACGGATGAACACTGAAGCTTTCTTT. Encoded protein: CASSDAGRMNTEAFF.

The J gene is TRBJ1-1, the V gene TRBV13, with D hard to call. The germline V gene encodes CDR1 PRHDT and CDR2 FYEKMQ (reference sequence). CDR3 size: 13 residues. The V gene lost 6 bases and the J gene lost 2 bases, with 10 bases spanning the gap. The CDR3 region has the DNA TGTGCCAGCAGGCGGGCAGCCAACACTGAAGCTTTCTTT. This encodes CASRRAANTEAFF.